A selection of T cell receptor beta chains follows, all from one sample in a study of blood T cell repertoires in COVID-19. Assay used: immunoSEQ multiplex PCR; TCRdb lists only in-frame clones, some missing. This table has some 74,000 clones, roughly 84% appearing once. Sequenced material: peripheral blood. The origin of the receptors is a man aged 80 or over with acute or convalescent COVID-19. CDR3s include the opening cysteine and the closing phenylalanine or tryptophan. The D gene is left open where the match is weak. Clone size, where shown, is once, few, many, or a class for clones that have expanded.

CDR3aa | v_gene | d_gene | abundance
CASIWNRGFEKLFF | TRBV2 | TRBD1 | once
CASSPLAVPSTDTQYF | TRBV3-1/TRBV3-2 | - | -
CASSVSERDRRETQYF | TRBV9 | TRBD2 | -
CASSGRQGPNSPLHF | TRBV5-6 | TRBD1 | -
CSVEANSYEQYF | TRBV29-1 | - | -
CASSPQHRSYEQYF | TRBV28 | - | once
CASNPGLAGFSQYF | TRBV5-1 | TRBD2 | -
CASRVTGLNYGYTF | TRBV6-6 | - | -
CASSLFGSSWEQYF | TRBV5-1 | - | -
CASSLGQGSEQYF | TRBV11-2 | - | -
CASSQEDEVAYEQYF | TRBV3-1/TRBV3-2 | - | -
CASSWGRGGRATEEQYF | TRBV5-8 | TRBD2 | -
CASSLPRGQNEKLFF | TRBV11-2 | - | -
CASSYLGINYGYTF | TRBV6-2/TRBV6-3 | - | -
CASSRTSGGPDTQYF | TRBV2 | TRBD2 | -
CASSQQQGLNYEQYF | TRBV4-1 | - | -
CASSPRNNEQFF | TRBV18 | - | -
CASSFDRASYGYTF | TRBV5-1 | TRBD1 | -
CASSPIAGVSTDTQYF | TRBV18 | TRBD2 | -
CASSSTSGGNIQYF | TRBV11-2 | TRBD2 | -
CASSVLQGHGYTF | TRBV19 | TRBD1 | -
CASSTQGLDPSGANVLTF | TRBV19 | - | -
CAWSRGKGTQYF | TRBV30 | - | -
CASSQDTGTGATDTQYF | TRBV14 | TRBD1 | once
CASSYRPQYNEQFF | TRBV6-5 | - | -
CASSLGLDSTDTQYF | TRBV5-1 | - | -
CASSPIGDRFSSSYNEQFF | TRBV18 | TRBD1 | -
CASSGSPSERGETQYF | TRBV9 | TRBD2 | -
CASTTREGGTDTQYF | TRBV7-9 | - | -
CASSPVSGEGEQYF | TRBV18 | - | -
CASSEGTSGSTGELFF | TRBV10-2 | TRBD2 | -
CAWSRDRGANVLTF | TRBV30 | TRBD1 | -
CASSVGPARGAGNTIYF | TRBV9 | - | -
CARSPVNTGELFF | TRBV5-3 | - | -
CASSQGQIMNTEAFF | TRBV5-1 | TRBD1 | -
CASEGANYGYTF | TRBV28 | - | -
CASSLGADNTDTQYF | TRBV11-2 | - | -